This T cell receptor beta chain was profiled in a study of vaccination and CD4 T cells after COVID-19. Study summary: PCR on nasal swabs identified SARS-CoV-2 in convalescent patients, of whom nine were mild and one severe. Comprising six males and four females, the convalescent participants counted two Hispanic individuals among them. Spike peptides, overlapping and drawn from SARS-CoV-2, HCoV-NL63, HCoV-OC43 and HCoV-229E, were used to stimulate cells.

As regards this clonotype: What it binds is unknown.

The CDR3 length is 18 residues. Germline CDR1 MDHEN, CDR2 SYDVKM. V was pared by 3 bases and J by 4 bases, with 24 bases between. Sequence data for DNA of cultured CD4+ T cells were generated by the Oncomine TCR Beta short-read assay. TCRdb ran MiXCR on the PCR reads and lists one entry per CDR3 protein. The table shows 15,000 to 20,000 distinct CDR3 sequences, with around half occurring only once. Treatment indicated: approximately 10-day PBMC culture with coronavirus spike peptide pools or control peptides (ViraFEST assay). This sequence originates from a human donor who had recovered from COVID-19. The sample in question was CD4+ T cells from blood, cultured in vitro, obtained before SARS-CoV-2 vaccination. V and J are TRBV28 and TRBJ2-5; D may be TRBD1 (8 bases). CDR3 sequence reads: CASSFSQGGLVGGETQYF. Written as DNA, the CDR3 is TGTGCCAGCAGTTTTTCACAGGGGGGGCTGGTTGGCGGAGAGACCCAGTACTTC.